This passage covers 23 T cell receptor beta chains from one sample sequenced in a study of cytomegalovirus exposure and HLA in healthy donors. Only in-frame clones appear in the TCRdb table, and some are missing; sequencing was by immunoSEQ multiplex PCR. The data contain about 220,000 clones, over 80% of them singletons. The sample taken for sequencing was PBMCs. The receptors were sampled from a woman aged 18-35 years in good health and CMV-seronegative.

The V and J genes are TRBV15 and TRBJ1-4, with D maybe TRBD1 (6 bases). Germline CDR1 and CDR2: LNHNV and YYDKDF (reference sequence). This CDR3 contains 15 residues. Trimming took 11 bases from V and 5 from J, leaving 21 bases between them. CDR3 protein: CASRAYGQPNEKLFF. The CDR3 DNA reads TGTGCCTCACGGGCATACGGACAGCCAAATGAAAAACTGTTTTTT.

The sample holds a few counts of this clone. This rearrangement joins TRBV6-4 to TRBJ1-2; 8 bases are shared with TRBD1. The V and J ends lost 3 bases and 5 bases, in that order; junction bases with no gene match: 5. This CDR3 is 14 amino acids long. The germline gives CDR1 MRHNA, CDR2 SNTAGT. The CDR3 loop reads CASSEGTGIYGYTF. The CDR3 DNA sequence: TGTGCCAGCAGTGAAGGGACAGGAATTTATGGCTACACCTTC.

This clone has just one count. This chain uses TRBV7-2 with TRBJ1-5, with D unclear. CDR1 is SGHTA, CDR2 FQGNSA, per germline. This CDR3 contains 16 residues. Trimming removed 1 base from V and 2 bases from J, with 12 bases in between. Written as DNA, the CDR3 is TGTGCCAGCAGCTTAGGAGGAGGGCTGGGCAATCAGCCCCAGCATTTT. It is translated as CASSLGGGLGNQPQHF.

This rearrangement joins TRBV9 to TRBJ2-3; D is possibly TRBD1 (6 bases). Germline-derived CDR1 and CDR2 are SGDLS and YYNGEE. The CDR3 spans 15 residues. V dropped 6 bases and J dropped 1 base, with 15 bases sitting between them. The CDR3 DNA is TGTGCCAGCACCACGGGCAACAGGGGCACAGATACGCAGTATTTT. Residues: CASTTGNRGTDTQYF.

The chain is built from TRBV6-4 and TRBJ2-7, with 7 bases matching TRBD1. Trimming removed 6 bases from V and 7 bases from J; junction bases left unmatched: 15. This CDR3 region has 15 residues. Germline V gene data show CDR1 as MRHNA and CDR2 as SNTAGT. In DNA, the CDR3 is TGTGCCAGCAGCGGAAGGTTTACAGGGGTTGAAGAGCAGTACTTC. Its protein is CASSGRFTGVEEQYF.

V is TRBV11-2 and J is TRBJ2-2; maybe TRBD2 (6 bases). The germline V gene has CDR1 SGHAT and CDR2 FQNNGV. CDR3 size: 12 residues. V lost 5 bases and J lost 6, with 7 bases in between. The CDR3, as DNA: TGTGCCAGCAGCCGCGGGGCCGGGGAGCTGTTTTTT. It codes for CASSRGAGELFF.

V and J are TRBV29-1 and TRBJ2-1; D is unresolved. The CDR3 consists of 12 residues. V was cut by 6 bases and J by 0 bases, with 6 bases left in between. From germline, CDR1 is SQVTM and CDR2 ANQGSEA. In DNA form, the CDR3 reads TGCAGCGTAACGAGCTCCTACAATGAGCAGTTCTTC. Translated: CSVTSSYNEQFF.

The chain joins TRBV25-1 to TRBJ2-7, with D unclear. Germline CDR1 reads MGHDK; CDR2 reads SYGVNS. The ends were cut back, 3 bases at V and 7 bases at J, with 10 bases in the middle. The CDR3 has 12 residues. The CDR3 sequence: CASSDEVGEQYF. As DNA, the CDR3 is TGTGCCAGCAGTGATGAGGTGGGTGAGCAGTACTTC.

This CDR3 is CASRLAGVNEQFF. The DNA for the CDR3 is TGTGCCAGTAGACTAGCGGGAGTCAATGAGCAGTTCTTC. This chain uses TRBV19 with TRBJ2-1; TRBD2 agrees at 11 bases. The germline CDR1 and CDR2 sequences are LNHDA and SQIVND (reference sequence). This CDR3 is 13 amino acids long. The J segment lost 6 bases and the V segment lost 6 bases, leaving 1 base of the junction unmatched.

This clone has only one observation. The chain combines TRBV6-1 with TRBJ1-4; TRBD1 might be the D (5 bases). The germline gives CDR1 MNHNS, CDR2 SASEGT. V gave up 2 bases and J gave up 8 bases, with 15 bases separating them. This CDR3 is 15 amino acids long. The DNA for the CDR3 is TGTGCCAGCAGTGAATTGGGCAGGGCAGGAGAAAAACTGTTTTTT. It is translated as CASSELGRAGEKLFF.

The rearrangement joins TRBV5-1 to TRBJ2-7, with 8 bases that match TRBD1. The CDR3 consists of 13 residues. V was pared by 4 bases and J by 5 bases, with 5 bases of the junction left unmatched. Per germline, CDR1 SGHRS and CDR2 YFSETQ. CDR3 sequence reads: CASSPWTGNEQYF. In DNA, the CDR3 is TGCGCCAGCAGCCCTTGGACAGGGAACGAGCAGTACTTC.

The chain links TRBV11-2 to TRBJ1-2, with 9 bases lining up with TRBD1. V lost 5 bases to trimming and J lost 2 bases; unmatched junction nucleotides: 3. Germline assignment: CDR1 SGHAT and CDR2 FQNNGV. CDR3 length: 14 residues. This CDR3 reads CASSRGQGNYGYTF. CDR3 bases: TGTGCCAGCAGCCGGGGACAGGGAAACTATGGCTACACCTTC.

The chain recombines TRBV25-1 with TRBJ1-2; 10 nucleotides agree with TRBD1. Germline CDR1 MGHDK, CDR2 SYGVNS. V shed 2 bases and J 4 bases; nucleotides not matched to a gene: 10. There are 17 residues in the CDR3. The CDR3: CASSEVGNRDRGYGYTF. For the CDR3, the DNA is TGTGCCAGCAGTGAAGTCGGGAATAGGGACAGGGGCTATGGCTACACCTTC.

The chain joins TRBV5-5 to TRBJ2-3; 8 bases map to TRBD2. This CDR3 has 16 residues. The junction had 9 bases not matched to a gene; V was cut back by 4 bases and J by 2 bases. Germline V CDR1 and CDR2: SGHKS, YYEKEE (reference sequence). The CDR3 sequence is CASSPIAGLITDTQYF. As DNA, the CDR3 is TGTGCCAGCAGCCCGATAGCGGGACTCATCACAGATACGCAGTATTTT.

The chain has TRBV5-1 and TRBJ2-1; D uncertain. Germline V gives CDR1 SGHRS, CDR2 YFSETQ. Trimming took 0 bases from V and 0 from J, leaving 13 bases between them. CDR3 size: 17 residues. The CDR3 DNA reads TGCGCCAGCAGCTTGGAGTCCGGTCTTAGCTCCTACAATGAGCAGTTCTTC. It specifies CASSLESGLSSYNEQFF.

The chain couples TRBV2 to TRBJ1-1; no firm D call. The CDR3 loop spans 13 amino acids. CDR1 and CDR2 from the germline V gene are SNHLY and FYNNEI. V was pared by 9 bases and J by 4 bases, with 15 bases between. Here the CDR3 DNA reads TGTGCCAGACGAATCTCTGGAGGCACTGAAGCTTTCTTT. Its protein is CARRISGGTEAFF.

The chain carries TRBV4-2 and TRBJ2-1; 7 nucleotides agree with TRBD1. The CDR3 is 15 residues long. From germline, CDR1 is LGHNA and CDR2 YNFKEQ. J gave up 1 base and V 0 bases, and 0 bases lay outside the gene matches. The CDR3: CASSQEGQSYNEQFF. CDR3 nucleotides: TGTGCCAGCAGCCAAGAGGGACAGTCCTACAATGAGCAGTTCTTC.

V is TRBV6-1 and J is TRBJ2-1; TRBD1 matches at 7 bases. Germline CDR1 is MNHNS and CDR2 is SASEGT. There are 15 residues in the CDR3. After removal of 1 base from V and 6 bases from J, the junction contained 6 bases not matched to a gene. The CDR3 region is CASSEVGGAGNEQFF. In DNA, the CDR3 is TGTGCCAGCAGTGAAGTAGGGGGCGCGGGCAATGAGCAGTTCTTC.

The chain has TRBV2 and TRBJ1-5, with 8 bases that match TRBD1. The CDR3 is made up of 15 amino acids. The germline V gene encodes CDR1 SNHLY and CDR2 FYNNEI. The V and J ends lost 8 bases and 1 base, in that order; junction bases with no gene match: 7. The CDR3 coding sequence is TGTGCCAGCGAGGGGGACAGGAGAAGCAATCAGCCCCAGCATTTT. This encodes CASEGDRRSNQPQHF.

The rearrangement links TRBV7-9 to TRBJ2-2, with 10 nucleotides matching TRBD1. Germline V gene data show CDR1 as SEHNR and CDR2 as FQNEAQ (reference sequence). V was pared by 5 bases and J by 7 bases, with 7 bases of the junction left unmatched. The CDR3 has 15 residues. In nucleotides, the CDR3 is TGTGCCAGCAGCCTCCCGGGACAGGGGAGCGGGGAGCTGTTTTTT. Its protein product is CASSLPGQGSGELFF.

The chain is built from TRBV7-6 and TRBJ2-3, with D hard to call. This CDR3 has 13 amino acids. Germline V lookup: CDR1 SGHVS, CDR2 FNYEAQ. Trimming removed 0 bases from V and 4 bases from J, with 5 bases in between. The CDR3: CASSLAYADTQYF. The CDR3 bases are TGTGCCAGCAGCTTAGCCTATGCAGATACGCAGTATTTT.

The chain combines TRBV9 with TRBJ2-3, with 7 bases fitting TRBD2. J lost 2 bases, V lost 0 bases, and 6 bases had no gene match. This CDR3 region has 16 residues. CDR1 and CDR2 from the germline V gene are SGDLS and YYNGEE. The CDR3 bases are TGTGCCAGCAGCGTAGTGTCTAGCGGCCACACAGATACGCAGTATTTT. This translates into CASSVVSSGHTDTQYF.

This chain links TRBV2 with TRBJ1-2; D possibly corresponds to TRBD1 (6 bases). The germline V gene has CDR1 SNHLY and CDR2 FYNNEI. V gave up 8 bases and J gave up 2 bases, with 12 bases separating them. This CDR3 comprises 13 residues. The DNA for the CDR3 is TGTGCCAGCGCAGAGGGGGTAAACTATGGCTACACCTTC. Its translation is CASAEGVNYGYTF. Full variable domain (rest looked up from reference TRBV2 and TRBJ1-2): EPEVTQTPSHQVTQMGQEVILRCVPISNHLYFYWYRQILGQKVEFLVSFYNNEISEKSEIFDDQFSVERPDGSNFTLKIRSTKLEDSAMYFCASAEGVNYGYTFGSGTRLTVV.